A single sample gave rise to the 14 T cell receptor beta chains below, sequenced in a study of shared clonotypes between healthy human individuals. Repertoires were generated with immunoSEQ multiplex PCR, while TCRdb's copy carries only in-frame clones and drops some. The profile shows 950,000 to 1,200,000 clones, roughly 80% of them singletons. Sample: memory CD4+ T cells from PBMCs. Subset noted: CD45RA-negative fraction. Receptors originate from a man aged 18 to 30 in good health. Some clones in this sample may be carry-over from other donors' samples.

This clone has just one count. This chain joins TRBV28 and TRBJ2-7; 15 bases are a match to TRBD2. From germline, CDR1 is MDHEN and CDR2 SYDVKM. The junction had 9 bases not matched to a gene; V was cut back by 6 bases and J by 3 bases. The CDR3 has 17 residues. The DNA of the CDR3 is TGTGCCAGCAGAGCGGCCCCGGGACTAGCGGGAGGCTACGAGCAGTACTTC. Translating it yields CASRAAPGLAGGYEQYF.

This CDR3 reads CSVGSGSHQPQHF. The CDR3 DNA reads as TGCAGCGTGGGATCCGGGTCACATCAGCCCCAGCATTTT. The V call is TRBV29-1, the J call TRBJ1-5; D call uncertain. This CDR3 region has 13 residues. Looked up from germline, CDR1 is SQVTM and CDR2 is ANQGSEA. V lost 6 bases, J lost 5 bases, and 14 bases lay in between.

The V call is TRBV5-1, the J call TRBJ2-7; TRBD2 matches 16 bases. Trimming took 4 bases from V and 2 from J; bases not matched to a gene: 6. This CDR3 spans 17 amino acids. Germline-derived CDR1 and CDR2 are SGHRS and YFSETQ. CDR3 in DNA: TGCGCCAGCAGCGTCGGGACTAGCGGGAGGGCCGCCTACGAGCAGTACTTC. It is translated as CASSVGTSGRAAYEQYF.

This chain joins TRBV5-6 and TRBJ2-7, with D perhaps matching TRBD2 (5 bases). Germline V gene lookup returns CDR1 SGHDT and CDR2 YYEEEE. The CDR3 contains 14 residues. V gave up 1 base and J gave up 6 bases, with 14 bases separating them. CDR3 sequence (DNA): TGTGCCAGCAGCTTGACTGGCGGGTTTTCCGAGCAGTACTTC. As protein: CASSLTGGFSEQYF.

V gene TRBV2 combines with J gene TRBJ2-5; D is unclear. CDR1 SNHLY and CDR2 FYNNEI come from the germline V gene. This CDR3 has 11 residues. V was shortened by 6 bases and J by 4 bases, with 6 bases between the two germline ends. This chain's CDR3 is CASRTRETQYF. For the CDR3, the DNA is TGTGCCAGCAGGACCCGAGAGACCCAGTACTTC.

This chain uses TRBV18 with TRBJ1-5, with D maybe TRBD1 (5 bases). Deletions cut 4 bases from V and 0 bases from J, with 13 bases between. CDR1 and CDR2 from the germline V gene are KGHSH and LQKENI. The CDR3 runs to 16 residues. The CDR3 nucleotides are TGTGCCAGCTCACGAGGACAACCATATAGCAATCAGCCCCAGCATTTT. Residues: CASSRGQPYSNQPQHF.

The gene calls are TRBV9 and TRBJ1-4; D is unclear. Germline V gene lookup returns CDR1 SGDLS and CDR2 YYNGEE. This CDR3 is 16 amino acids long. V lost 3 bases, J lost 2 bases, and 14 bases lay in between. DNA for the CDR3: TGTGCCAGCAGCGCCCAGGAGGGTACGACTAATGAAAAACTGTTTTTT. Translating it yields CASSAQEGTTNEKLFF.

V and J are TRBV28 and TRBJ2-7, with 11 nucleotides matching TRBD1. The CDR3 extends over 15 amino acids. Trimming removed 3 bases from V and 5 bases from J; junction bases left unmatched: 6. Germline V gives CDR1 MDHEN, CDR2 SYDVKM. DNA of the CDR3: TGTGCCAGCAGTTTTTTGGCGGACAGGGGGCACGAGCAGTACTTC. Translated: CASSFLADRGHEQYF.

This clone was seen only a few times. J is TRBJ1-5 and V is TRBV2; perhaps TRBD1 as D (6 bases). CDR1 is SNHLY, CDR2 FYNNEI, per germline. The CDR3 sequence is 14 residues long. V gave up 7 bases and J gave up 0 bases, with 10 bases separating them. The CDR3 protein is CASIGGISNQPQHF. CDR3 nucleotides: TGTGCCAGCATAGGGGGTATTAGCAATCAGCCCCAGCATTTT.

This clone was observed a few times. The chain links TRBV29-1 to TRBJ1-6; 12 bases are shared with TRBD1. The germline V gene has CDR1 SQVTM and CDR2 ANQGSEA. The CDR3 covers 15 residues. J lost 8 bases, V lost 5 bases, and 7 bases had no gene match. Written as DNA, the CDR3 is TGCAGCGTTCATACGGGACAGGGGGCCGATTCACCCCTCCACTTT. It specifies CSVHTGQGADSPLHF.

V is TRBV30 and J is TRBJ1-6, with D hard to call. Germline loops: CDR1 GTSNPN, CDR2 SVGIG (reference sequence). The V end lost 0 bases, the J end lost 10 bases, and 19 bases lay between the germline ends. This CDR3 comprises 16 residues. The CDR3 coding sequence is TGTGCCTGGAGTGTTCGGAAGGCACCCTTCGGATCACCCCTCCACTTT. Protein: CAWSVRKAPFGSPLHF.

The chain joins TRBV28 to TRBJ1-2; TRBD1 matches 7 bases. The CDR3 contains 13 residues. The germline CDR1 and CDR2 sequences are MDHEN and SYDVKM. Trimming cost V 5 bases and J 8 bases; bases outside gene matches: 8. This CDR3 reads CASSEYRGEGYTF. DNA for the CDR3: TGTGCCAGCAGTGAGTACAGGGGAGAAGGCTACACCTTC.

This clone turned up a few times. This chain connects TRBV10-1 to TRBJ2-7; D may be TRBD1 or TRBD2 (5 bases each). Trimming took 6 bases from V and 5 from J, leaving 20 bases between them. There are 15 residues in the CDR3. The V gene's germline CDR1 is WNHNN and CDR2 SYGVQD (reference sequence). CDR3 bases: TGCGCCAGCAGCCCCGGGACCCAGATATACCACGAGCAGTACTTC. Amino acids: CASSPGTQIYHEQYF.

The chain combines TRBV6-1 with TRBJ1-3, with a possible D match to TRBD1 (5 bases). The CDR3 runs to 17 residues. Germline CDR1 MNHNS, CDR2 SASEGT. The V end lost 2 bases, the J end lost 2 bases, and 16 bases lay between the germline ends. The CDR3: CASSEWIGSGPGNTIYF. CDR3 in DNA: TGTGCCAGCAGTGAATGGATTGGGTCGGGACCTGGAAACACCATATATTTT.